Each of the 28 T cell receptor beta chains below was sequenced from the same sample in a study of shared clonotypes between healthy human individuals (dated by TCRdb to between 2020 and 2021). Preparation of the library involved the immunoSEQ multiplex PCR assay. The table was pulled from immuneACCESS by TCRdb, which kept in-frame rearrangements only. Such tables lose some clones; where checked, under half of the loss comes from unresolved V genes, and the rest has no known cause. Counted in this sample were roughly 1,600,000 clones; approximately 98.5% of them appeared once. The ten largest clones add up to under 0.45% of the sample. Sequencing was carried out using naive CD4+ T cells sorted from blood. The cell subset or site label on this specimen signifies: CD45RA+ positively selected. The receptors derive from a young man in good health.

The rearrangement uses TRBV21-1 and TRBJ1-5. TRBV21-1 is designated a pseudogene. The CDR3 extends over 11 amino acids. The CDR3 bases are TGTGCCAGCAGCAAAGGCCAGCCCCAGCATTTT. It is translated as CASSKGQPQHF.

This chain uses TRBV7-2 with TRBJ2-1; weak D call: TRBD2 (5 bases). From germline, CDR1 is SGHTA and CDR2 FQGNSA. The CDR3 contains 19 residues. V dropped 5 bases and J dropped 6 bases, with 29 bases sitting between them. CDR3 nucleotides: TGTGCCAGCAGCCTGAGGGCAATGAGGAGGAGTAACAGCGGCAATGAGCAGTTCTTC. Translation: CASSLRAMRRSNSGNEQFF.

About this clone: This CDR3 is also generated by other DNA sequences in the sample. V and J are TRBV30 and TRBJ2-1; D is unclear. The CDR3 runs 12 residues. The V end was cut by 3 bases, the J end by 4 bases, with 7 bases between. The germline V gene has CDR1 GTSNPN and CDR2 SVGIG (reference sequence). CDR3 region: CAWRGVYNEQFF. In DNA, the CDR3 is TGTGCCTGGAGAGGTGTTTACAATGAGCAGTTCTTC.

This sequence joins TRBV9 and TRBJ1-4; unclear D gene. This CDR3 has 14 amino acids. Germline assignment: CDR1 SGDLS and CDR2 YYNGEE. V was clipped by 4 bases and J by 6 bases, with 13 bases between them. CDR3 sequence: CASSPQPSDEKLFF. The CDR3 DNA follows: TGTGCCAGCAGCCCTCAACCCAGTGATGAAAAACTGTTTTTT. The full variable domain, with the rest looked up from reference TRBV9 and TRBJ1-4, is DSGVTQTPKHLITATGQRVTLRCSPRSGDLSVYWYQQSLDQGLQFLIQYYNGEERAKGNILERFSAQQFPDLHSELNLSSLELGDSALYFCASSPQPSDEKLFFGSGTQLSVL.

The chain carries TRBV28 and TRBJ2-7; 7 bases agree with TRBD1. The trim removed 7 bases at V and 3 bases at J, leaving 12 bases unmatched. The V gene's germline CDR1 is MDHEN and CDR2 SYDVKM. This CDR3 region has 15 residues. This chain's CDR3 is CASTLLRDSYYEQYF. CDR3 nucleotides: TGTGCCAGCACCTTACTTAGGGACAGCTACTACGAGCAGTACTTC.

This chain joins TRBV27 and TRBJ2-5; 10 nucleotides match TRBD2. V shed 4 bases, J shed 4 bases, and the junction held 12 bases outside the gene matches. Germline V gene data show CDR1 as MNHEY and CDR2 as SMNVEV (reference sequence). There are 17 residues in the CDR3. This chain's CDR3 is CASSSGLAANWRETQYF. Written as DNA, the CDR3 is TGTGCCAGCAGTTCCGGACTAGCGGCCAATTGGAGAGAGACCCAGTACTTC.

The chain joins TRBV5-1 to TRBJ2-1, with 9 bases aligning to TRBD2. V dropped 7 bases and J dropped 8; count of bases not matched to a gene: 7. From germline, CDR1 is SGHRS and CDR2 YFSETQ. The length of the CDR3 is 13 residues. The CDR3 is CASQKAGGYEQFF. The CDR3 DNA follows: TGCGCCAGCCAAAAAGCGGGAGGCTATGAGCAGTTCTTC.

This clone has a handful of counts. The same CDR3 arises from other DNA sequences in this sample as well. V gene TRBV5-1 combines with J gene TRBJ1-2; 7 nucleotides agree with TRBD1. The junction had 4 bases not matched to a gene; V was cut back by 0 bases and J by 5 bases. This CDR3 has 14 residues. CDR1 and CDR2 from the germline V gene are SGHRS and YFSETQ. The CDR3 DNA reads TGCGCCAGCAGCTTGGAAGGGACAGATTATGGCTACACCTTC. Translation gives CASSLEGTDYGYTF.

The chain has TRBV9 and TRBJ2-3; 7 bases fit TRBD2. The CDR3 extends over 18 amino acids. Unmatched junction bases numbered 10, after V lost 0 bases and J lost 0 bases. Per the germline V gene, CDR1 is SGDLS and CDR2 is YYNGEE. The CDR3 region has the DNA TGTGCCAGCAGCGTAGACGGACTAGGTTCCTGGAGCACAGATACGCAGTATTTT. Residues: CASSVDGLGSWSTDTQYF.

Comments on this clone: This sample also contains other DNA sequences that code for the same CDR3. The chain joins TRBV5-1 to TRBJ2-2, with D uncertain. The V end was cut by 0 bases, the J end by 1 base, with 7 bases between. The CDR3 totals 15 residues. CDR1 and CDR2 from the germline V gene are SGHRS and YFSETQ. The CDR3, as DNA: TGCGCCAGCAGCTTGGCTGGGGTGAACACCGGGGAGCTGTTTTTT. Amino acid sequence: CASSLAGVNTGELFF.

This chain joins TRBV7-2 and TRBJ2-7; the match to TRBD2 covers 7 bases. Germline V gene data show CDR1 as SGHTA and CDR2 as FQGNSA. This CDR3 is built from 16 residues. J gave up 3 bases and V 4 bases, and 12 bases lay outside the gene matches. CDR3 nucleotides: TGTGCCAGCAGCTCCCGCCGGACTAGAGATCACTACGAGCAGTACTTC. It is translated as CASSSRRTRDHYEQYF.

This chain joins TRBV9 and TRBJ2-2; 9 positions match TRBD1. Germline lookup yields CDR1 SGDLS and CDR2 YYNGEE. The CDR3 runs to 16 residues. The V segment lost 3 bases and the J segment 3 bases; nucleotides outside the gene matches: 6. CDR3 protein: CASSAMRQGDTGELFF. The CDR3 region has the DNA TGTGCCAGCAGCGCCATGAGACAGGGGGACACCGGGGAGCTGTTTTTT.

The chain has TRBV5-6 and TRBJ2-7; D may match TRBD1 or TRBD2 (5 bases each). The V end was cut by 3 bases, the J end by 3 bases, with 16 bases between. The germline V gene has CDR1 SGHDT and CDR2 YYEEEE. This CDR3 has 15 amino acids. The CDR3 coding sequence is TGTGCCAGCAGCTGGGGAGCCGGGACCTTCTACGAGCAGTACTTC. Protein: CASSWGAGTFYEQYF.

The chain couples TRBV7-9 to TRBJ1-4; D is uncertain. Trimming removed 5 bases at V and 7 bases at J, with 8 bases between. This CDR3 contains 12 residues. CDR1 SEHNR and CDR2 FQNEAQ come from the germline V gene (reference sequence). The CDR3 region has the DNA TGTGCCAGCAGCCCCGGGATTGAAAAACTGTTTTTT. This gives the protein CASSPGIEKLFF.

The chain joins TRBV5-1 to TRBJ2-7; D call uncertain. The germline V gene encodes CDR1 SGHRS and CDR2 YFSETQ. The CDR3 sequence is 16 residues long. Trimming took 0 bases from V and 2 from J, leaving 15 bases between them. For the CDR3, the DNA is TGCGCCAGCAGCTTGGTCTTGCAGGTTTTACCCTACGAGCAGTACTTC. Amino acids: CASSLVLQVLPYEQYF.

This chain joins TRBV18 and TRBJ2-1; TRBD2 matches at 10 bases. The CDR3 is made up of 16 amino acids. V gave up 3 bases and J gave up 9 bases; unmatched junction bases: 11. Germline V gene data show CDR1 as KGHSH and CDR2 as LQKENI. The chain's CDR3 is CASSPFTSGNGGEQFF. CDR3 DNA sequence: TGTGCCAGCTCACCCTTTACTAGCGGGAATGGGGGTGAGCAGTTCTTC.

The rearrangement joins TRBV19 to TRBJ2-7; 9 nucleotides match TRBD2. Trimming removed 5 bases from V and 1 base from J; junction bases left unmatched: 6. The CDR3 loop spans 15 amino acids. Germline CDR1 is LNHDA and CDR2 is SQIVND (reference sequence). The CDR3 sequence is CASSDAGGRSYEQYF. CDR3 coding DNA: TGTGCCAGTAGTGACGCGGGAGGGAGGTCCTACGAGCAGTACTTC.

The chain links TRBV18 to TRBJ2-7, with TRBD2 identical over 13 bases. V dropped 5 bases and J dropped 5; count of bases not matched to a gene: 6. This CDR3 contains 15 residues. Germline CDR1 reads KGHSH; CDR2 reads LQKENI. The CDR3 nucleotides are TGTGCCAGCTCAAAGGGACTAGCGGGATCTAACGAGCAGTACTTC. Amino acid sequence: CASSKGLAGSNEQYF. Complete variable domain (other parts from reference TRBV18 and TRBJ2-7): NAGVMQNPRHLVRRRGQEARLRCSPMKGHSHVYWYRQLPEEGLKFMVYLQKENIIDESGMPKERFSAEFPKEGPSILRIQQVVRGDSAAYFCASSKGLAGSNEQYFGPGTRLTVT.

The chain links TRBV10-2 to TRBJ2-3; no reliable D call. Deletions cut 5 bases from V and 0 bases from J, with 6 bases between. Germline V gene lookup returns CDR1 WSHSY and CDR2 SAAADI. This CDR3 contains 13 residues. CDR3 loop: CASSSPSTDTQYF. The CDR3 nucleotides read TGCGCCAGCAGTAGCCCGAGCACAGATACGCAGTATTTT.

The chain recombines TRBV7-2 with TRBJ2-7; D is unclear. This CDR3 region has 12 residues. Looked up from germline, CDR1 is SGHTA and CDR2 is FQGNSA. V was shortened by 0 bases and J by 5 bases, with 5 bases between the two germline ends. The CDR3 sequence is CASSLAWNEQYF. The CDR3 bases are TGTGCCAGCAGCTTAGCGTGGAACGAGCAGTACTTC.

On this clone itself: A read error may account for a junction end that differs from germline. V and J are TRBV5-1 and TRBJ1-2; 10 bases align to TRBD1. Germline assignment: CDR1 SGHRS and CDR2 YFSETQ. The CDR3 extends over 14 amino acids. The CDR3 sequence is CASSLGFGTGVSFF. The CDR3 coding sequence is TGCGCCAGCAGCTTGGGATTCGGGACAGGGGTCTCCTTCTTC.

V is TRBV25-1 and J is TRBJ2-7; TRBD1 might be the D (6 bases). Germline values: CDR1 MGHDK, CDR2 SYGVNS. Deletions cut 3 bases from V and 1 base from J, with 10 bases between. This CDR3 region has 14 residues. As DNA, the CDR3 is TGTGCCAGCAGTGATCGACAGGTATCCTACGAGCAGTACTTC. Residues: CASSDRQVSYEQYF.

The chain recombines TRBV19 with TRBJ1-5, with 7 positions matching TRBD1. V shed 5 bases and J 3 bases; nucleotides not matched to a gene: 10. CDR3 length: 16 amino acids. Germline V gives CDR1 LNHDA, CDR2 SQIVND (reference sequence). CDR3 in DNA: TGTGCCAGTAGTGTAAACCGGGACAGATACAATCAGCCCCAGCATTTT. Translated: CASSVNRDRYNQPQHF.

The chain recombines TRBV11-3 with TRBJ2-3, with D perhaps being TRBD1 or TRBD2 (5 bases each). Germline assignment: CDR1 SGHNT and CDR2 YENEEA. This CDR3 has 16 residues. V gave up 5 bases and J gave up 1 base, with 16 bases separating them. CDR3 amino acids: CASSPGAAWGTDTQYF. DNA for the CDR3: TGTGCCAGCAGCCCCGGGGCCGCATGGGGCACAGATACGCAGTATTTT.

The chain couples TRBV4-1 to TRBJ2-7, with 8 bases identical to TRBD1. Germline values: CDR1 MGHRA, CDR2 YSYEKL. This CDR3 contains 15 residues. The J segment lost 0 bases and the V segment lost 2 bases, leaving 3 bases of the junction unmatched. The CDR3 reads CASSQRQGPSYEQYF. CDR3 in DNA: TGCGCCAGCAGCCAAAGACAGGGGCCCTCCTACGAGCAGTACTTC.

The CDR3, as DNA: TGTGCCACTACACAAGGAACAGATACGCAGTATTTT. Translating it yields CATTQGTDTQYF. This chain uses TRBV6-5 with TRBJ2-3; D remains unclear. Germline loops: CDR1 MNHEY, CDR2 SVGAGI. This CDR3 is 12 amino acids long. Trimming left V 10 bases short and J 3 bases short, with 11 bases between.

The V gene is TRBV6-1, the J gene TRBJ1-2; no definite D call. The CDR3 runs to 14 residues. V gave up 1 base and J gave up 4 bases, with 10 bases separating them. Germline V gene data show CDR1 as MNHNS and CDR2 as SASEGT. This chain's CDR3 is CASSEGVRGYGYTF. The CDR3 nucleotides read TGTGCCAGCAGTGAAGGGGTCCGGGGCTATGGCTACACCTTC.

The rearrangement uses TRBV10-3 and TRBJ2-1; 7 positions agree with TRBD2. This CDR3 region has 14 residues. The trim removed 10 bases at V and 2 bases at J, leaving 8 bases unmatched. Germline-derived CDR1 and CDR2 are ENHRY and SYGVKD. CDR3 loop: CATSLAAAYNEQFF. The CDR3 region has the DNA TGTGCCACCAGCCTAGCGGCAGCCTACAATGAGCAGTTCTTC.